One and the same sample provided the 21 T cell receptor beta chains below, sequenced in a study of graft-versus-host responses after intestinal transplantation. These TCRs' antigens remain unknown. Assay used: immunoSEQ multiplex PCR; TCRdb lists only in-frame clones, some missing. The table records about 130,000 clones, nearly 95% of them present only once. The material was unstimulated CD4+ T cells sorted from spleen or lymph node cells, obtained before intestinal transplant. Receptors were obtained from a human donor who received an intestinal transplant.

The chain links TRBV7-8 to TRBJ2-7, with 9 bases lining up with TRBD1. This CDR3 is built from 15 residues. Trimming took 4 bases from V and 3 from J; bases not matched to a gene: 7. From germline, CDR1 is SGHVS and CDR2 FQNEAQ. The CDR3 DNA follows: TGTGCCAGCAGCTGGTACAGGGGGCGGGACTACGAGCAGTACTTC. The encoded protein is CASSWYRGRDYEQYF.

In this sample, this clone turned up a few times. The chain is built from TRBV10-3 and TRBJ2-7, with 10 bases aligning to TRBD2. The germline gives CDR1 ENHRY, CDR2 SYGVKD. CDR3 length equals 16 residues. V gave up 4 bases and J gave up 2 bases; unmatched junction bases: 8. CDR3 bases: TGTGCCATCAGTGTTAGGGCTAGCGGGGGACCCTACGAGCAGTACTTC. It specifies CAISVRASGGPYEQYF.

This sequence joins TRBV15 and TRBJ2-3; D remains unclear. The germline V gene encodes CDR1 LNHNV and CDR2 YYDKDF (reference sequence). V lost 1 base, J lost 2 bases, and 4 bases lay in between. The CDR3 spans 13 residues. The CDR3 sequence is CATSRGTTDTQYF. The CDR3 DNA is TGTGCCACCAGCAGAGGCACCACAGATACGCAGTATTTT. Full variable domain (rest looked up from reference TRBV15 and TRBJ2-3): DAMVIQNPRYQVTQFGKPVTLSCSQTLNHNVMYWYQQKSSQAPKLLFHYYDKDFNNEADTPDNFQSRRPNTSFCFLDIRSPGLGDTAMYLCATSRGTTDTQYFGPGTRLTVL.

The rearrangement joins TRBV25-1 to TRBJ2-3, with D perhaps matching TRBD2 (6 bases). Germline V CDR1 and CDR2: MGHDK, SYGVNS. V was pared by 7 bases and J by 0 bases, with 17 bases between. The CDR3 sequence is 16 residues long. CDR3 protein: CASTDSGDRSTDTQYF. Written as DNA, the CDR3 is TGTGCCAGCACGGACTCGGGAGACCGGAGCACAGATACGCAGTATTTT.

CDR3 sequence: CASRSGRESYEQYF. CDR3 coding DNA: TGTGCCAGCAGGAGCGGCAGGGAGTCCTACGAGCAGTACTTC. This chain uses TRBV2 with TRBJ2-7; possibly TRBD1 or TRBD2 for D (5 bases each). This CDR3 has 14 amino acids. Per the germline V gene, CDR1 is SNHLY and CDR2 is FYNNEI. Trimming took off 6 bases at V and 1 base at J, with 13 bases between the two ends.

The CDR3 here is CASSLEGGGEKLFF. The CDR3 nucleotides are TGCGCCAGCAGCTTGGAGGGGGGAGGTGAAAAACTGTTTTTT. The rearrangement joins TRBV5-1 to TRBJ1-4, with D tentatively TRBD1 (6 bases). This CDR3 is built from 14 residues. The V end was cut by 0 bases, the J end by 7 bases, with 10 bases between. Germline V gives CDR1 SGHRS, CDR2 YFSETQ.

A single count supports this clone. The gene calls are TRBV29-1 and TRBJ2-4; a weak D match, TRBD2 (5 bases). The CDR3 runs 13 residues. Germline V gives CDR1 SQVTM, CDR2 ANQGSEA. V gave up 5 bases and J gave up 5 bases, with 13 bases separating them. The CDR3 DNA sequence: TGCAGCGTTACTCGGGGTGGCGAAAACATTCAGTACTTC. Its translation is CSVTRGGENIQYF.

V gene TRBV19 combines with J gene TRBJ2-1; D remains unclear. V lost 9 bases to trimming and J lost 3 bases, with 18 bases between them. The CDR3 length is 15 residues. The germline CDR1 and CDR2 sequences are LNHDA and SQIVND (reference sequence). CDR3 region: CASSLGGLIYNEQFF. The CDR3 nucleotides are TGTGCCAGCTCCCTCGGCGGCCTGATCTACAATGAGCAGTTCTTC.

A single count supports this clone. The rearrangement links TRBV7-8 to TRBJ2-5, with D possibly matching TRBD2 (6 bases). V lost 1 base, J lost 0 bases, and 15 bases lay in between. Looked up from germline, CDR1 is SGHVS and CDR2 is FQNEAQ. The CDR3 covers 17 residues. The CDR3 loop reads CASSLEAIAAYQETQYF. CDR3 DNA sequence: TGTGCCAGCAGCTTAGAGGCGATAGCGGCGTACCAAGAGACCCAGTACTTC.

The chain uses TRBV4-1 and TRBJ2-1; 7 bases match TRBD2. V was clipped by 1 base and J by 9 bases; unmatched bases: 3. The length of the CDR3 is 13 residues. Germline V gene sequence: CDR1 MGHRA, CDR2 YSYEKL. The CDR3 spells CASSQATSAEQFF. The DNA for the CDR3 is TGCGCCAGCAGCCAAGCAACTAGCGCTGAGCAGTTCTTC.

This chain uses TRBV5-1 with TRBJ2-3, with 9 nucleotides matching TRBD1. V shed 3 bases, J shed 1 base, and the junction held 12 bases outside the gene matches. Looked up from germline, CDR1 is SGHRS and CDR2 is YFSETQ. The CDR3 loop spans 18 amino acids. The CDR3 DNA is TGCGCCAGCAGCTCCGCCGGGACAGGGTCTTTTGGCACAGATACGCAGTATTTT. Translation: CASSSAGTGSFGTDTQYF.

This chain uses TRBV5-1 with TRBJ1-3; maybe TRBD1 (5 bases). V lost 4 bases and J lost 4, with 12 bases in between. This CDR3 has 14 amino acids. Germline CDR1 is SGHRS and CDR2 is YFSETQ. Here the CDR3 reads CASSPGGVGNTIYF. In DNA form, the CDR3 reads TGCGCCAGCAGCCCCGGGGGGGTAGGAAACACCATATATTTT.

This clone was picked up one time. The genes are TRBV5-4 and TRBJ2-1; 10 bases are a match to TRBD2. Germline CDR1 reads SGHNT; CDR2 reads YYREEE (reference sequence). Unmatched junction bases numbered 8, after V lost 3 bases and J lost 5 bases. The CDR3 length is 16 residues. Here the CDR3 reads CASSSPGTSADNEQFF. CDR3 bases: TGTGCCAGCAGCTCACCCGGGACTAGCGCTGACAATGAGCAGTTCTTC.

The sample holds a few counts of this clone. The chain combines TRBV5-1 with TRBJ2-5; 9 bases match TRBD2. Germline assignment: CDR1 SGHRS and CDR2 YFSETQ. This CDR3 has 14 residues. V was clipped by 7 bases and J by 6 bases; unmatched bases: 10. CDR3 DNA sequence: TGCGCCAGCGGTTTAGCGGGAGAAGGAAAGACCCAGTACTTC. This sequence encodes CASGLAGEGKTQYF. Together with reference TRBV5-1 and TRBJ2-5, the CDR3 gives the full variable domain: KAGVTQTPRYLIKTRGQQVTLSCSPISGHRSVSWYQQTPGQGLQFLFEYFSETQRNKGNFPGRFSGRQFSNSRSEMNVSTLELGDSALYLCASGLAGEGKTQYFGPGTRLLVL.

The chain joins TRBV28 to TRBJ1-4; a weak D match, TRBD1 (6 bases). The V end was cut by 5 bases, the J end by 5 bases, with 18 bases between. The CDR3 spans 16 residues. CDR1 and CDR2 (germline): MDHEN, SYDVKM. CDR3 loop: CASSASTGPGNEKLFF. In nucleotides, the CDR3 is TGTGCCAGCAGTGCCTCTACAGGGCCGGGGAATGAAAAACTGTTTTTT.

V is TRBV6-5 and J is TRBJ2-3; D unresolved. V lost 8 bases and J 5 bases, leaving 5 bases between the germline ends. The length of the CDR3 is 10 residues. CDR1 is MNHEY and CDR2 is SVGAGI in the germline V gene. The CDR3 region has the DNA TGTGCCAGCGGTGGAGATACGCAGTATTTT. Translated, it gives CASGGDTQYF.

This chain uses TRBV4-1 with TRBJ2-1; a weak D match, TRBD2 (5 bases). From germline, CDR1 is MGHRA and CDR2 YSYEKL. The V end lost 1 base, the J end lost 4 bases, and 14 bases lay between the germline ends. CDR3 size: 16 residues. The CDR3: CASSQVRAGRYNEQFF. The CDR3 DNA follows: TGCGCCAGCAGCCAAGTTCGGGCGGGCAGATACAATGAGCAGTTCTTC.

This clone was counted once. This rearrangement joins TRBV27 to TRBJ2-1; D perhaps matches TRBD2 (6 bases). The germline gives CDR1 MNHEY, CDR2 SMNVEV (reference sequence). The V and J ends lost 4 bases and 3 bases respectively, with 16 bases between them. This CDR3 region has 16 residues. For the CDR3, the DNA is TGTGCCAGCAGTTCAACCCGCGGGACGGTCTACAATGAGCAGTTCTTC. Its protein product is CASSSTRGTVYNEQFF.

V and J are TRBV15 and TRBJ2-3, with D uncertain. The CDR3 totals 16 residues. The germline gives CDR1 LNHNV, CDR2 YYDKDF (reference sequence). The V and J ends lost 2 bases and 3 bases respectively, with 15 bases between them. For the CDR3, the DNA is TGTGCCACCAGCAGACGAGAAATGGGCACGACAGATACGCAGTATTTT. Its protein product is CATSRREMGTTDTQYF.

The V and J genes are TRBV14 and TRBJ2-1; D unresolved. This CDR3 comprises 15 residues. V lost 1 base, J lost 4 bases, and 11 bases lay in between. Looked up from germline, CDR1 is SGHDN and CDR2 is FVKESK. The DNA for the CDR3 is TGTGCCAGCAGCCAAGGAACAGAATGGTACAATGAGCAGTTCTTC. Its protein product is CASSQGTEWYNEQFF.

This sequence joins TRBV27 and TRBJ2-1; 16 nucleotides line up with TRBD2. Germline V gene data show CDR1 as MNHEY and CDR2 as SMNVEV (reference sequence). V trimming: 3 bases; J trimming: 4 bases; junction bases outside the gene matches: 12. This CDR3 comprises 20 residues. CDR3 DNA sequence: TGTGCCAGCAGTTTCCAACCGGGACTAGCGGGAGGGTCCTTGTACAATGAGCAGTTCTTC. Translation: CASSFQPGLAGGSLYNEQFF.